This T cell receptor (beta chain) was identified in a study of response to subunit inactivated influenza vaccine. Notes on the study in general: The authors put forward the suggestion that each seasonal influenza vaccination may bring in only a limited number of new T cells.

Note on this clonotype: Its target is unknown.

From the RT-PCR reads, TCRdb called clonotypes with MiXCR, one entry per CDR3 protein. The sample records 450,000 to 600,000 distinct CDR3 sequences, 15% to 20% being singletons. This TCR was sampled from a man in his fifties or sixties who received an inactivated influenza vaccine. The sample was CD4+ T cells sorted from PBMCs, taken 23 months after vaccination.

The CDR3 DNA reads TGTGCCAGCCGTTCCGTCCAGGGGCCTATTGAGCAGTTCTTC. Translation gives CASRSVQGPIEQFF. The rearrangement uses TRBV7-9 and TRBJ2-1; possibly TRBD1 for D (6 bases). V lost 8 bases and J lost 9, with 20 bases in between. Germline V gene sequence: CDR1 SEHNR, CDR2 FQNEAQ (reference sequence). This CDR3 is built from 14 residues.